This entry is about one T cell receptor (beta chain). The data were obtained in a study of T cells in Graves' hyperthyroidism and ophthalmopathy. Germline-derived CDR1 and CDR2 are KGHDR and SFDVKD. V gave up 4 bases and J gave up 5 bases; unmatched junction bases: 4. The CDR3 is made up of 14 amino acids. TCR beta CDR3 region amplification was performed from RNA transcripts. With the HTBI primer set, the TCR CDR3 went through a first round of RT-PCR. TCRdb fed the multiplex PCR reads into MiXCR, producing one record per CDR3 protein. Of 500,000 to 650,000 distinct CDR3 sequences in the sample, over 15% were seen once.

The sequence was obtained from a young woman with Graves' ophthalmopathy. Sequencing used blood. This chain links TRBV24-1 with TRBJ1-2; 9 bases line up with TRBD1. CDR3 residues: CATSEGGQGYGYTF. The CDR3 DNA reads TGTGCCACCAGTGAGGGGGGACAGGGATATGGCTACACCTTC.